This entry describes one T cell receptor beta chain. This clone's antigen is unknown. No clone much larger than this one lies a single base away; base qualities are absent. The receptor library was made with the immunoSEQ multiplex PCR assay. The clones in this table, taken by TCRdb from immuneACCESS, are in-frame only. Not every clone is retained; where verified, under half of the shortfall comes from an unresolved V gene, and the cause of the rest is unknown. The sample table records around 12,000 clones; around 68% of these occur just once. The ten top clones hold 20% of the sample. These data come from a study of chemoradiotherapy in HPV16-positive cancers (dated by TCRdb to between 2021 and 2024). As for the study more broadly: Using functional T-cell assays on cells from a couple of HPV16-positive patients, the researchers defined candidate HPV-specific T-cell clones and common TCR motifs. TCR repertoires from 86 patients with HPV-related cancers were then used to track the candidate HPV-specific TCRs and motifs. The study asked whether T-cell immunity against the HPV oncoproteins E6 and E7 changes during chemoradiotherapy and whether it affects survival. The research as a whole found: Expansion of candidate HPV-specific clones and E7-related TCR motifs was observed in the tumor microenvironment during treatment, whereas no such expansion was observed for non-HPV-specific T cells. The functional definition of HPV-specific T cells came from only a couple of HPV16-positive patients, and the survival association was reported for HPV16-positive patients. Among HPV16-positive patients, expansion of HPV-responsive T cells during chemoradiotherapy was associated with better recurrence-free survival.

The junction shows trimming of 7 bases on V and 1 base on J, and the gene matches do not reach 4 bases of it. According to the germline V gene, CDR1 reads SGDLS and CDR2 reads YYNGEE. Inclusive of the bounding cysteine and phenylalanine, the CDR3 is 13 residues long. The sequence is cut down to CDR3 DNA, 39 bases in frame from base 1. Repertoires were sampled multiple times during chemoradiotherapy, which allowed clonal expansion in the tumor microenvironment to be followed. The source of this sequence is a human donor with HPV-associated anogenital cancer. The sequence is built from TRBV9 and TRBJ1-1, with 7 bases matching TRBD1. The material was obtained from a patient who underwent chemoradiotherapy. CDR3 reads: CASGPGGNTEAFF. The base sequence is TGTGCCAGCGGCCCAGGGGGGAACACTGAAGCTTTCTTT.